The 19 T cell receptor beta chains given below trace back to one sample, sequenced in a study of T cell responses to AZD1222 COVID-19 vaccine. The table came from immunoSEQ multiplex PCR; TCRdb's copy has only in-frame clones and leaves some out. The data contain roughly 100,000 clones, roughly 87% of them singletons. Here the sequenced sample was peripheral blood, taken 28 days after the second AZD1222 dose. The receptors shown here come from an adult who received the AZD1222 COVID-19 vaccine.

The CDR3 DNA reads as TGTGCCAGCAGCTTCGGGAACACTGAAGCTTTCTTT. The encoded protein is CASSFGNTEAFF. V and J are TRBV11-2 and TRBJ1-1; D is ambiguous. This CDR3 spans 12 amino acids. V shed 3 bases and J shed 1 base, with 3 bases lying between them. Germline CDR1 reads SGHAT; CDR2 reads FQNNGV.

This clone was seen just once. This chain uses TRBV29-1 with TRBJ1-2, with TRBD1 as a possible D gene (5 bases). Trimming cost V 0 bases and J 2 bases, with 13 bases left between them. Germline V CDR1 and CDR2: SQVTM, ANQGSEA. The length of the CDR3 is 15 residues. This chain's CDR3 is CSVEDLQGKNYGYTF. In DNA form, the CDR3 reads TGCAGCGTTGAAGATCTTCAGGGTAAGAACTATGGCTACACCTTC.

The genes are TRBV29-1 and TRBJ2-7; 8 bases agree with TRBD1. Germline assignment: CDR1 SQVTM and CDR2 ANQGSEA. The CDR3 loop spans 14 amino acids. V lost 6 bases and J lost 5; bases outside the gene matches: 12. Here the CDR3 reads CSVLDRDRFNEQYF. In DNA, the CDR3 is TGCAGCGTACTCGACCGGGACAGGTTCAACGAGCAGTACTTC.

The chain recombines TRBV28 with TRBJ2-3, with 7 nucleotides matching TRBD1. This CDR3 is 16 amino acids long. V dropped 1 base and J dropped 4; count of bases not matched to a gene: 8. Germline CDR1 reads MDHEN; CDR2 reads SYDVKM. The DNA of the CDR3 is TGTGCCAGCAGTTTATCCCCATGGACAGGTGCAGATACGCAGTATTTT. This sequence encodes CASSLSPWTGADTQYF.

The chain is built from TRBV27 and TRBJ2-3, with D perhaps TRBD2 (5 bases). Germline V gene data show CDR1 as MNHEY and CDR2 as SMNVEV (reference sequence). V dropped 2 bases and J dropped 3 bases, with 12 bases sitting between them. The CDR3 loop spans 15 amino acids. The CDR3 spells CASSLRAGSTDTQYF. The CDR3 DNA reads TGTGCCAGCAGTTTACGGGCGGGCTCGACAGATACGCAGTATTTT.

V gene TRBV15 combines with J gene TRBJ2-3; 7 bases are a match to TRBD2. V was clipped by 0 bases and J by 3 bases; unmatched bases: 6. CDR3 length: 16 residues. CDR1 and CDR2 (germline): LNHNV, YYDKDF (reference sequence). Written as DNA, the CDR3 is TGTGCCACCAGCAGAGATCCTAGCGGCGGGACAGATACGCAGTATTTT. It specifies CATSRDPSGGTDTQYF.

Here the CDR3 reads CASSPTGRDYGYTF. The CDR3 DNA sequence: TGTGCCAGCAGCCCCACGGGGCGCGACTATGGCTACACCTTC. The chain has TRBV4-2 and TRBJ1-2, with a possible D match to TRBD1 (5 bases). V dropped 4 bases and J dropped 3 bases, with 12 bases sitting between them. The CDR3 length is 14 residues. Germline CDR1 is LGHNA and CDR2 is YNFKEQ.

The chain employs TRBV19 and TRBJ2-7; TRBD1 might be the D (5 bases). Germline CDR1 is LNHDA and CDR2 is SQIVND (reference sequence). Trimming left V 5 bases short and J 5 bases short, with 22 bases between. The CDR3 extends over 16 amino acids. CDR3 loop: CASSVGSGQGVNEQYF. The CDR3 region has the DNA TGTGCCAGTAGTGTAGGATCTGGGCAGGGCGTCAACGAGCAGTACTTC. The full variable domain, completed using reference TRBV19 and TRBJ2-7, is DGGITQSPKYLFRKEGQNVTLSCEQNLNHDAMYWYRQDPGQGLRLIYYSQIVNDFQKGDIAEGYSVSREKKESFPLTVTSAQKNPTAFYLCASSVGSGQGVNEQYFGPGTRLTVT.

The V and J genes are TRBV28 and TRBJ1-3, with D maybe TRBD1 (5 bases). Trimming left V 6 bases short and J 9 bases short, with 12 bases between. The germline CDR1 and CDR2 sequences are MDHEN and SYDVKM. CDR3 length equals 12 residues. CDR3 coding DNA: TGTGCCAGCAGCTCCCTCGGGGGCACCATATATTTT. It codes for CASSSLGGTIYF.

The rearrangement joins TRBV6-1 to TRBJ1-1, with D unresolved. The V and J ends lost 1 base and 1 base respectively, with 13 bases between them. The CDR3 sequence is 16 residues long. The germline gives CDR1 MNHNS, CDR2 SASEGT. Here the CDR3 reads CASSEGALLRNTEAFF. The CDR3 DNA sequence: TGTGCCAGCAGTGAAGGCGCCCTCCTAAGGAACACTGAAGCTTTCTTT.

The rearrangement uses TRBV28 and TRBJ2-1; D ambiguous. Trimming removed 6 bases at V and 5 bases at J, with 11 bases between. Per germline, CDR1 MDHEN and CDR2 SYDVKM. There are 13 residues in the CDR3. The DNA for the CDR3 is TGTGCCAGCAGGAAGTTTAATAACAATGAGCAGTTCTTC. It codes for CASRKFNNNEQFF.

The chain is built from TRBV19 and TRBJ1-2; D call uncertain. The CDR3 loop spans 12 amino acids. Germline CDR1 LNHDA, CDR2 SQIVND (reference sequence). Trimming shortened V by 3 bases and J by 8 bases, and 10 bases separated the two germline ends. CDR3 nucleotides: TGTGCCAGTAGTATGCAGGAGCTGGGCTACACCTTC. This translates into CASSMQELGYTF.

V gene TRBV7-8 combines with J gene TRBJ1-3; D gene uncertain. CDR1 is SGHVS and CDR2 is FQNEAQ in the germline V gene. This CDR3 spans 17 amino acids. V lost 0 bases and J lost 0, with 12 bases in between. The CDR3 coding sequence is TGTGCCAGCAGCTTAGCGTTTCAGGCCAGCTCTGGAAACACCATATATTTT. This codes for CASSLAFQASSGNTIYF.

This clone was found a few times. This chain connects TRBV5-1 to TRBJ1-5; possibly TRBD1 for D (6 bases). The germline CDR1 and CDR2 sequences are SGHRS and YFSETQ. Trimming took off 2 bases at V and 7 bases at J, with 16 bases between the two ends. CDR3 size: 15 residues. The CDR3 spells CASSFDGGGGQPQHF. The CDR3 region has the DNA TGCGCCAGCAGCTTTGACGGGGGCGGCGGACAGCCCCAGCATTTT.

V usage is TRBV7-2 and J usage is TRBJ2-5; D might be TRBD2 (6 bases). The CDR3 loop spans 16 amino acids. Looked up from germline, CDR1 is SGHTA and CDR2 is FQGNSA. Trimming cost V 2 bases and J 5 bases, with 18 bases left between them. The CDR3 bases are TGTGCCAGCAGCTTAACCCCCGGGGCCCGGGGGGAGACCCAGTACTTC. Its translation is CASSLTPGARGETQYF.

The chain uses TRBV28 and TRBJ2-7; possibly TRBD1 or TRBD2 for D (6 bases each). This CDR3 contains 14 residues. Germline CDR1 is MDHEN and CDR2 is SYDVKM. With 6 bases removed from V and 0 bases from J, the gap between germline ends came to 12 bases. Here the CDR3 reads CASRGAGSSYEQYF. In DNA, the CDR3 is TGTGCCAGCAGGGGGGCGGGGAGCTCCTACGAGCAGTACTTC.

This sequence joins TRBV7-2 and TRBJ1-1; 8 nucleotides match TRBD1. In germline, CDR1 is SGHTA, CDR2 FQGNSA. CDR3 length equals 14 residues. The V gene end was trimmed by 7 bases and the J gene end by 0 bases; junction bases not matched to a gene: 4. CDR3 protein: CASTPGGLNTEAFF. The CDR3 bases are TGTGCCAGCACCCCAGGGGGCCTGAACACTGAAGCTTTCTTT.

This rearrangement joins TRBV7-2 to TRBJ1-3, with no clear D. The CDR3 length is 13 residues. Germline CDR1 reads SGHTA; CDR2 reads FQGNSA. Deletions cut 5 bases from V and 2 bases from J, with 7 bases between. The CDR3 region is CASSPRAGNTIYF. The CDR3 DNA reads TGTGCCAGCAGCCCAAGGGCTGGAAACACCATATATTTT.

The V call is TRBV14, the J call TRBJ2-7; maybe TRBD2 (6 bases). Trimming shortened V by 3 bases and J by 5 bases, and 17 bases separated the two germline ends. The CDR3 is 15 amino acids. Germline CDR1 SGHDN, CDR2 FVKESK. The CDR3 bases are TGTGCCAGCAGCCAGGCCTTGGGAGGAGCCCACGAGCAGTACTTC. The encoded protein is CASSQALGGAHEQYF.